This TCR beta chain was documented in a study of Graves' ophthalmopathy and Graves' hyperthyroidism. Study-wide points: The blood repertoire also included most expanded thyroid clonotypes above 0.001 frequency.

The sequenced template was RNA, covering the TCR beta CDR3 region. First-round RT-PCR relied on HTBI primers, and a second-round multiplex PCR came next. From the multiplex PCR reads, TCRdb called clonotypes with MiXCR, one entry per CDR3 protein. The sample consists of 200,000 to 250,000 distinct CDR3 sequences, 25% to 30% of them appearing once. Germline V gene data show CDR1 as SGHAT and CDR2 as FQNNGV. With V trimmed by 5 bases and J by 10 bases, 18 bases remained unmatched. The CDR3 has 16 amino acids. Every ophthalmopathy donor presented moderate-to-severe activity, CAS ≥3, NOSPECS ≥4 and duration under 3 months. Patients with other autoimmune diseases, uncontrolled infections, pregnancy or lactation were excluded. In its sample, this clonotype was seen many times. The antigen is not known.

This rearrangement joins TRBV11-2 to TRBJ1-1, with 8 bases that match TRBD1. The TCR originated in a man aged 50 to 59 with Graves' ophthalmopathy. The sample was peripheral blood. CDR3: CASSPRQGSPSTSAFF. The DNA for the CDR3 is TGTGCCAGCAGCCCTCGACAGGGGAGCCCCTCTACCTCAGCTTTCTTT.